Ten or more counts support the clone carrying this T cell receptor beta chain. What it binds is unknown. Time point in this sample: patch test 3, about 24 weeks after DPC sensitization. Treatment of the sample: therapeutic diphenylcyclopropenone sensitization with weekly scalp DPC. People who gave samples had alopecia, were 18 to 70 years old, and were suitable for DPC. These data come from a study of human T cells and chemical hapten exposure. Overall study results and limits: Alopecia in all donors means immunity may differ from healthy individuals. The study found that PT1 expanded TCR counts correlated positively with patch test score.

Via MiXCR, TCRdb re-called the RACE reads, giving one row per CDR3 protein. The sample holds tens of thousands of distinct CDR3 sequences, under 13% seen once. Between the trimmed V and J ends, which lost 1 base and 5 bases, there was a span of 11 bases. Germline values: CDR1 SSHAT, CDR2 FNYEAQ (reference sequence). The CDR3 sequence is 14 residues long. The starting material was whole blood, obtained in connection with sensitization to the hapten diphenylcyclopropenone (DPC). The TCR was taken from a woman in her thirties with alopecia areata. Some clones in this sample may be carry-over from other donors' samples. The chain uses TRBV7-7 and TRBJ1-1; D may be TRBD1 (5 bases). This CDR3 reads CASSLERGRTEAFF. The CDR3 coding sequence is TGTGCCAGCAGCTTAGAGAGGGGTCGGACTGAAGCTTTCTTT.